This T cell receptor (beta chain) was obtained from a study of technical replicates of blood from several donors. Here immunoSEQ multiplex PCR was the method, and the copy in TCRdb shows in-frame clones only, minus some. This table has tens of thousands of clones, under 96% appearing once. Germline CDR1 and CDR2: ENHRY and SYGVKD. V dropped 5 bases and J dropped 6; count of bases not matched to a gene: 11. This CDR3 has 16 residues. The sample taken for sequencing was T cells isolated from PBMCs. The source of this sequence is a human donor in good health. The chain couples TRBV10-3 to TRBJ2-2; 8 nucleotides match TRBD1. The CDR3 sequence: CAISLGTGYLPGELFF. For the CDR3, the DNA is TGTGCCATCAGTCTGGGGACAGGATATCTCCCCGGGGAGCTGTTTTTT.